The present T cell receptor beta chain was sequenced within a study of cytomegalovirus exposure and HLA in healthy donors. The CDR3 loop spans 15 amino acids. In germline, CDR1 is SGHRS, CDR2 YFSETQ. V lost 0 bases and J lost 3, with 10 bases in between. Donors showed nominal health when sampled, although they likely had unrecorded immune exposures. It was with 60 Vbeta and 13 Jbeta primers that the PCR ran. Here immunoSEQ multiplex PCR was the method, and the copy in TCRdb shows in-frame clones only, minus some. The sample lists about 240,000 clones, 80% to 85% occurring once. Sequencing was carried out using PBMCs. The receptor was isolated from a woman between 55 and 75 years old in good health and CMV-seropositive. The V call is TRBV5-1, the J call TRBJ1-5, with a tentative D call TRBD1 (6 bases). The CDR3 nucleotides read TGCGCCAGCAGCTTGGGGGGGCAGGCCAATCAGCCCCAGCATTTT. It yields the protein CASSLGGQANQPQHF.